This T cell receptor (beta chain) is drawn from a study of blood T cell repertoires in COVID-19. About the research overall: Some COVID-19 samples were acute and others convalescent; all came from the United States, Italy and Spain. PBMCs, B-cell-depleted T cells, or T cells provided the cDNA or gDNA that made up the material.

In the source study's methods: Estimated nucleated cell counts came from reference gene primer amplification. Here immunoSEQ multiplex PCR was the method, and the copy in TCRdb shows in-frame clones only, minus some. The V and J calls and clone size were taken over from that table, and D and trimming were inferred from the DNA. The table has roughly 180,000 clones, about four fifths seen once. Germline CDR1 is GTSNPN and CDR2 is SVGIG (reference sequence). CDR3 size: 13 residues. V was pared by 1 base and J by 6 bases, with 9 bases between. This TCR was recovered from a human donor in a cohort sampled during active COVID-19. The sequencing input was peripheral blood. This chain uses TRBV30 with TRBJ1-4; D gene ambiguous. The CDR3 loop reads CAWSEGGDEKLFF. CDR3 sequence (DNA): TGTGCCTGGAGTGAAGGCGGGGATGAAAAACTGTTTTTT.